The 24 T cell receptor beta chains below all came from one sample that was sequenced in a study of T cell changes during pregnancy in multiple sclerosis. The method was immunoSEQ multiplex PCR; TCRdb's version includes in-frame clones alone and lacks a portion of them. The table lists under 65,000 clones, about 94% of them singletons. The material sequenced was CD8+ T cells from peripheral blood mononuclear cells, taken in the third trimester of pregnancy. The origin of the receptors is a female donor with multiple sclerosis, enrolled in a pregnancy study.

The V and J genes are TRBV11-2 and TRBJ2-5; TRBD2 agrees at 12 bases. Germline V gene lookup returns CDR1 SGHAT and CDR2 FQNNGV. V shed 5 bases, J shed 4 bases, and the junction held 8 bases outside the gene matches. The CDR3 runs 16 residues. CDR3 amino acids: CASSHGLAGLPETQYF. The DNA of the CDR3 is TGTGCCAGCAGCCACGGACTAGCGGGACTTCCAGAGACCCAGTACTTC.

The J gene is TRBJ2-7, the V gene TRBV28, with TRBD1 matching over 8 bases. In germline, CDR1 is MDHEN, CDR2 SYDVKM. V shed 1 base, J shed 6 bases, and the junction held 8 bases outside the gene matches. The CDR3 is 15 amino acids. As DNA, the CDR3 is TGTGCCAGCAGTTTATCCGACAGGGGTCGGGGCGAGCAGTACTTC. This sequence encodes CASSLSDRGRGEQYF.

This chain connects TRBV7-9 to TRBJ1-2, with D maybe TRBD1 (6 bases). Trimming removed 2 bases from V and 8 bases from J, with 21 bases in between. Germline CDR1 reads SEHNR; CDR2 reads FQNEAQ (reference sequence). The length of the CDR3 is 16 residues. CDR3 protein: CASSLKARDTLGGYTF. The CDR3 nucleotides read TGTGCCAGCAGCTTAAAGGCACGGGACACCCTCGGAGGCTACACCTTC. Full variable domain (outside the CDR3, taken from reference TRBV7-9 and TRBJ1-2): DTGVSQNPRHKITKRGQNVTFRCDPISEHNRLYWYRQTLGQGPEFLTYFQNEAQLEKSRLLSDRFSAERPKGSFSTLEIQRTEQGDSAMYLCASSLKARDTLGGYTFGSGTRLTVV.

This clone was seen a handful of times. The J gene is TRBJ2-5, the V gene TRBV19; D not resolved. Germline CDR1 LNHDA, CDR2 SQIVND (reference sequence). This CDR3 is built from 13 residues. Trimming removed 0 bases at V and 2 bases at J, with 4 bases between. For the CDR3, the DNA is TGTGCCAGTAGTATAGAGGCTCAAGAGACCCAGTACTTC. Residues: CASSIEAQETQYF.

V and J are TRBV4-1 and TRBJ1-1; 8 nucleotides agree with TRBD1. CDR1 and CDR2 from the germline V gene are MGHRA and YSYEKL. J was trimmed by 4 bases and V by 5 bases; bases with no gene match: 9. This CDR3 is built from 15 residues. The CDR3 sequence: CASSFQGAGGTEAFF. The CDR3 DNA reads TGCGCCAGCAGCTTCCAGGGGGCTGGTGGCACTGAAGCTTTCTTT.

This clone has more than one count but fewer than ten. The genes are TRBV11-2 and TRBJ1-3, with a weak D call TRBD1 (5 bases). Germline V CDR1 and CDR2: SGHAT, FQNNGV. V lost 7 bases and J 0 bases, leaving 16 bases between the germline ends. This CDR3 is 16 amino acids long. Written as DNA, the CDR3 is TGTGCCAGCAATCACAGGTCCCTGAGCTCTGGAAACACCATATATTTT. It encodes CASNHRSLSSGNTIYF.

This clone was seen just once. The V call is TRBV2, the J call TRBJ2-1, with TRBD2 identical over 12 bases. This CDR3 contains 16 residues. Germline V gene lookup returns CDR1 SNHLY and CDR2 FYNNEI. V lost 11 bases and J lost 0; bases outside the gene matches: 8. The CDR3 region is CAGGTSGQSSYNEQFF. The CDR3 DNA reads as TGTGCCGGGGGGACTAGCGGGCAAAGCTCCTACAATGAGCAGTTCTTC.

The genes are TRBV28 and TRBJ2-5; 11 bases agree with TRBD1. CDR3 size: 17 residues. V lost 3 bases and J lost 5; bases outside the gene matches: 11. Germline lookup yields CDR1 MDHEN and CDR2 SYDVKM. The CDR3 protein is CASSFGPDRGRGETQYF. Written as DNA, the CDR3 is TGTGCCAGCAGTTTCGGACCGGACAGGGGGCGCGGTGAGACCCAGTACTTC. The entire variable domain, with the rest obtained from reference TRBV28 and TRBJ2-5, is as follows: DVKVTQSSRYLVKRTGEKVFLECVQDMDHENMFWYRQDPGLGLRLIYFSYDVKMKEKGDIPEGYSVSREKKERFSLILESASTNQTSMYLCASSFGPDRGRGETQYFGPGTRLLVL.

The CDR3 region is CASSFLRDTGELFF. CDR3 coding DNA: TGTGCCAGCAGCTTTCTCCGGGACACCGGGGAGCTGTTTTTT. V usage is TRBV13 and J usage is TRBJ2-2; D remains unclear. The CDR3 sequence is 14 residues long. CDR1 and CDR2 (germline): PRHDT, FYEKMQ (reference sequence). The germline V and J ends were trimmed by 3 bases and 3 bases, with 8 bases remaining between them.

V and J are TRBV4-3 and TRBJ2-2; 11 bases are a match to TRBD2. CDR1 LGHNA and CDR2 YSLEER come from the germline V gene. V dropped 4 bases and J dropped 5; count of bases not matched to a gene: 9. The CDR3 has 17 residues. CDR3 DNA: TGCGCCAGCAGCCCATGGACTAGCGGGCCCAGGACCGGGGAGCTGTTTTTT. Translation gives CASSPWTSGPRTGELFF.

This rearrangement joins TRBV4-3 to TRBJ2-1; D is perhaps TRBD1 (6 bases). Trimming stripped 1 base from V and 8 bases from J, with 24 bases between. This CDR3 region has 18 residues. Germline V gives CDR1 LGHNA, CDR2 YSLEER. The chain's CDR3 is CASSQGTTQGYLHDEQFF. The CDR3 DNA follows: TGCGCCAGCAGCCAAGGGACCACACAGGGTTACCTCCACGATGAGCAGTTCTTC.

This clone has just one count. The chain carries TRBV6-1 and TRBJ2-1, with D tentatively TRBD1 (6 bases). V lost 1 base and J 8 bases, leaving 15 bases between the germline ends. Per the germline V gene, CDR1 is MNHNS and CDR2 is SASEGT. The CDR3 extends over 15 amino acids. The CDR3 DNA reads as TGTGCCAGCAGTGAAGTGGGGGCCGCGGTCCATGAGCAGTTCTTC. It yields the protein CASSEVGAAVHEQFF.

This rearrangement joins TRBV9 to TRBJ2-3; D is uncertain. The germline V and J ends were trimmed by 3 bases and 7 bases, with 6 bases remaining between them. This CDR3 region has 11 residues. Germline CDR1 SGDLS, CDR2 YYNGEE. In nucleotides, the CDR3 is TGTGCCAGCAGCGCTCAGAATACGCAGTATTTT. This sequence encodes CASSAQNTQYF.

This rearrangement joins TRBV6-1 to TRBJ1-2; possible D gene TRBD1, 6 bases. This CDR3 contains 14 residues. The ends were cut back, 4 bases at V and 5 bases at J, with 14 bases in the middle. Germline CDR1 and CDR2: MNHNS and SASEGT. The CDR3 loop is CASSVRDTRYGYTF. In DNA, the CDR3 is TGTGCCAGCAGTGTCCGGGACACAAGATATGGCTACACCTTC.

The chain carries TRBV6-1 and TRBJ2-7, with D possibly matching TRBD2 (7 bases). The germline V gene has CDR1 MNHNS and CDR2 SASEGT. CDR3 length: 14 amino acids. V was shortened by 4 bases and J by 6 bases, with 16 bases between the two germline ends. The CDR3 sequence is CASSGWGGLFEQYF. The CDR3 coding sequence is TGTGCCAGCAGTGGGTGGGGGGGGCTATTCGAGCAGTACTTC.

The V gene is TRBV6-1, the J gene TRBJ2-1; 8 bases fit TRBD2. From germline, CDR1 is MNHNS and CDR2 SASEGT. The CDR3 is made up of 16 amino acids. The trim removed 0 bases at V and 4 bases at J, leaving 5 bases unmatched. CDR3 sequence (DNA): TGTGCCAGCAGTGAAGCCGTGACTAGCGCTTACAATGAGCAGTTCTTC. It translates to CASSEAVTSAYNEQFF.

The chain couples TRBV5-5 to TRBJ2-7, with TRBD1 matching over 11 bases. Per the germline V gene, CDR1 is SGHKS and CDR2 is YYEKEE (reference sequence). The CDR3 has 15 residues. The ends lost 4 bases at V and 7 bases at J; junction bases unmatched: 10. CDR3 in amino acids: CASSQDRGLREEQYF. DNA for the CDR3: TGTGCCAGCAGCCAGGACAGGGGGCTTCGGGAGGAGCAGTACTTC.

The chain recombines TRBV5-5 with TRBJ2-5, with 7 nucleotides matching TRBD1. CDR3 size: 15 residues. Germline lookup yields CDR1 SGHKS and CDR2 YYEKEE (reference sequence). V gave up 1 base and J gave up 5 bases; unmatched junction bases: 8. The CDR3 region is CASSLWDSGLETQYF. As DNA, the CDR3 is TGTGCCAGCAGCTTGTGGGACAGTGGGTTGGAGACCCAGTACTTC. The full variable domain, its missing parts supplied by reference TRBV5-5 and TRBJ2-5, is DAGVTQSPTHLIKTRGQQVTLRCSPISGHKSVSWYQQVLGQGPQFIFQYYEKEERGRGNFPDRFSARQFPNYSSELNVNALLLGDSALYLCASSLWDSGLETQYFGPGTRLLVL.

This clone was detected once. The chain employs TRBV4-1 and TRBJ2-7; D possibly corresponds to TRBD2 (6 bases). Trimming removed 4 bases from V and 3 bases from J, with 13 bases in between. The CDR3 sequence is 14 residues long. Germline V CDR1 and CDR2: MGHRA, YSYEKL. The CDR3 sequence is CASSPMTRIYEQYF. CDR3 sequence (DNA): TGCGCCAGCAGCCCTATGACTAGAATCTACGAGCAGTACTTC.

In nucleotides, the CDR3 is TGTGCCAGCAGTGGAGAGACAGGGTATGGCTACACCTTC. Encoded protein: CASSGETGYGYTF. The genes are TRBV2 and TRBJ1-2; 7 bases are a match to TRBD1. The CDR3 contains 13 residues. V trimming: 4 bases; J trimming: 5 bases; junction bases outside the gene matches: 4. Germline CDR1 SNHLY, CDR2 FYNNEI. The full variable domain, completed using reference TRBV2 and TRBJ1-2, is EPEVTQTPSHQVTQMGQEVILRCVPISNHLYFYWYRQILGQKVEFLVSFYNNEISEKSEIFDDQFSVERPDGSNFTLKIRSTKLEDSAMYFCASSGETGYGYTFGSGTRLTVV.

J is TRBJ1-1 and V is TRBV19; the match to TRBD1 covers 9 bases. CDR1 and CDR2 (germline): LNHDA, SQIVND (reference sequence). The CDR3 has 14 residues. V dropped 5 bases and J dropped 3; count of bases not matched to a gene: 4. The CDR3 loop reads CASSVGQGYTEAFF. The CDR3 nucleotides read TGTGCCAGTAGTGTTGGACAGGGGTACACTGAAGCTTTCTTT. The entire variable domain, with the rest obtained from reference TRBV19 and TRBJ1-1, is as follows: DGGITQSPKYLFRKEGQNVTLSCEQNLNHDAMYWYRQDPGQGLRLIYYSQIVNDFQKGDIAEGYSVSREKKESFPLTVTSAQKNPTAFYLCASSVGQGYTEAFFGQGTRLTVV.

This sequence joins TRBV7-2 and TRBJ1-2, with unresolved D. Per germline, CDR1 SGHTA and CDR2 FQGNSA. Trimming shortened V by 3 bases and J by 1 base, and 9 bases separated the two germline ends. The CDR3 totals 14 residues. The CDR3, as DNA: TGTGCCAGCAGCTTGGGCAACCTTAACTATGGCTACACCTTC. This gives the protein CASSLGNLNYGYTF.

The chain is built from TRBV9 and TRBJ2-1; weak D call: TRBD2 (5 bases). V was shortened by 4 bases and J by 2 bases, with 19 bases between the two germline ends. Germline CDR1 reads SGDLS; CDR2 reads YYNGEE. The CDR3 spans 17 residues. In DNA, the CDR3 is TGTGCCAGCAGCCTAGAGGTGAGGGAAAGACCCTACAATGAGCAGTTCTTC. This encodes CASSLEVRERPYNEQFF.

V usage is TRBV5-1 and J usage is TRBJ1-1; possible D gene TRBD1, 6 bases. Per the germline V gene, CDR1 is SGHRS and CDR2 is YFSETQ. The CDR3 extends over 16 amino acids. The V gene lost 4 bases and the J gene lost 4 bases, with 20 bases spanning the gap. For the CDR3, the DNA is TGCGCCAGCAGCGACGACAGGATCGCGGTGGGCACTGAAGCTTTCTTT. Its protein is CASSDDRIAVGTEAFF.